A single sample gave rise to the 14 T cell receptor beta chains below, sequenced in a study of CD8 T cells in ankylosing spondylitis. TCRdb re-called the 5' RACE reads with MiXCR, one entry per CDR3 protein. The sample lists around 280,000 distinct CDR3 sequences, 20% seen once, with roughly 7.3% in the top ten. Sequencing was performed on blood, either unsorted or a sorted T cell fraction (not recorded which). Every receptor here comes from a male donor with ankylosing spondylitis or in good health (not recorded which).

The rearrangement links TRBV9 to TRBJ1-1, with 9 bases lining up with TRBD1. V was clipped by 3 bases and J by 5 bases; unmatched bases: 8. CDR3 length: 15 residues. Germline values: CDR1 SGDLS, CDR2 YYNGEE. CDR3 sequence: CASSDYRGQGTEAFF. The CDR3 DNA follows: TGTGCCAGCAGCGATTACAGGGGGCAGGGGACTGAAGCTTTCTTT.

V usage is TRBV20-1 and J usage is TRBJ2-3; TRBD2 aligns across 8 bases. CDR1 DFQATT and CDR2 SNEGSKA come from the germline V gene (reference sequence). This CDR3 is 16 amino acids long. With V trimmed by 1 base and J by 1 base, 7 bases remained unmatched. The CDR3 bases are TGCAGTGCTAGAGCCCTTACTAGCGGACGCACAGATACGCAGTATTTT. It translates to CSARALTSGRTDTQYF.

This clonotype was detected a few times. As DNA, the CDR3 is TGTGCCAGCAGTTTAACTCGACTAGCGGGAGATACTAGCACAGATACGCAGTATTTT. Its protein is CASSLTRLAGDTSTDTQYF. The genes are TRBV28 and TRBJ2-3; 12 bases align to TRBD2. V shed 2 bases and J 0 bases; nucleotides not matched to a gene: 9. This CDR3 contains 19 residues. The germline gives CDR1 MDHEN, CDR2 SYDVKM.

DNA for the CDR3: TGTGCCACCAGCAGCGGGACTAGCGTGGAGACCCAGTACTTC. This gives the protein CATSSGTSVETQYF. V and J are TRBV15 and TRBJ2-5; 10 bases fit TRBD2. The CDR3 extends over 14 amino acids. J lost 5 bases, V lost 3 bases, and 3 bases had no gene match. Per germline, CDR1 LNHNV and CDR2 YYDKDF (reference sequence).

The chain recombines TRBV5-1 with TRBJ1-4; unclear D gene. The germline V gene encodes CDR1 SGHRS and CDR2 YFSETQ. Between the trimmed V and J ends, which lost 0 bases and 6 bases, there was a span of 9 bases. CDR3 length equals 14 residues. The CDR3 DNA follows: TGCGCCAGCAGCTTGGACACCGCCTATGAAAAACTGTTTTTT. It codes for CASSLDTAYEKLFF.

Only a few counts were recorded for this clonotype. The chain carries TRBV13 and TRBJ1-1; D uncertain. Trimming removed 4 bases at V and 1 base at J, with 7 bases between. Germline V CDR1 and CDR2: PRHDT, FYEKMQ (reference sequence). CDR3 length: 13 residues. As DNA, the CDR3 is TGTGCCAGCAGCTGGTCGGGGAACACTGAAGCTTTCTTT. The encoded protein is CASSWSGNTEAFF.

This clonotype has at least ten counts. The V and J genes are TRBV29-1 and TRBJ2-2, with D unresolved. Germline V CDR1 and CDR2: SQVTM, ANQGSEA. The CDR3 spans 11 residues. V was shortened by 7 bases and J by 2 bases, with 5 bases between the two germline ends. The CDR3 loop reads CSAANTGELFF. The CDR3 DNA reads TGCAGCGCTGCCAACACCGGGGAGCTGTTTTTT.

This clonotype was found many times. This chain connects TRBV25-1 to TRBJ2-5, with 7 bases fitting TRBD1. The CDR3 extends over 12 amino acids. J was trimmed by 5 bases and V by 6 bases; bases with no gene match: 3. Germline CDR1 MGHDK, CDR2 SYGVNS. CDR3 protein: CASRGQTETQYF. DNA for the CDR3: TGTGCCAGCAGGGGACAGACGGAGACCCAGTACTTC. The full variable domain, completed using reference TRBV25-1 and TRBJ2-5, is EADIYQTPRYLVIGTGKKITLECSQTMGHDKMYWYQQDPGMELHLIHYSYGVNSTEKGDLSSESTVSRIRTEHFPLTLESARPSHTSQYLCASRGQTETQYFGPGTRLLVL.

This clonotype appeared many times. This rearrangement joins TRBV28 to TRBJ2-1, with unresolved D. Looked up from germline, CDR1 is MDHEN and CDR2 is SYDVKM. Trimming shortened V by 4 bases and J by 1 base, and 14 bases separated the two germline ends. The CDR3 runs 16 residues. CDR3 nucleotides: TGTGCCAGCAGTTCCTCGCGGTTGACTTCCTACAATGAGCAGTTCTTC. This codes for CASSSSRLTSYNEQFF.

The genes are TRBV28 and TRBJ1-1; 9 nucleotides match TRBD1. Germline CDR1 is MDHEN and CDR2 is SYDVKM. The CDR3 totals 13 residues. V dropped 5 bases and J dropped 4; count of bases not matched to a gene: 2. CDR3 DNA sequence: TGTGCCAGCAGTGGGACAGGGCGCACTGAAGCTTTCTTT. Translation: CASSGTGRTEAFF.

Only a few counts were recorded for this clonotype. Here the CDR3 DNA reads TGCAGTGCCTTAACCTTAGCGGGGGGATACTACAATGAGCAGTTCTTC. Translation gives CSALTLAGGYYNEQFF. The rearrangement joins TRBV20-1 to TRBJ2-1, with 10 bases lining up with TRBD2. This CDR3 contains 16 residues. The germline V gene has CDR1 DFQATT and CDR2 SNEGSKA (reference sequence). V shed 6 bases and J 3 bases; nucleotides not matched to a gene: 11.

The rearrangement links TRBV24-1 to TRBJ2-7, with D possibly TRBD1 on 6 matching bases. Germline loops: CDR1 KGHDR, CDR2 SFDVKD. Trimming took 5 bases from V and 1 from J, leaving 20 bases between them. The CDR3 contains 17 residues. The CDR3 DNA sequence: TGTGCCACCAGTGTGGGCATTTTTGGGGACAAGTCCTACGAGCAGTACGTC. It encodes CATSVGIFGDKSYEQYV.

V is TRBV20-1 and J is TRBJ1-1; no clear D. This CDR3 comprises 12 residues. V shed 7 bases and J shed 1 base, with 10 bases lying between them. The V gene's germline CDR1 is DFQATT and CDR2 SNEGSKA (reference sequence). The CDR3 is CSVSAGNTEAFF. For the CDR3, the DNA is TGCAGTGTCTCAGCGGGGAACACTGAAGCTTTCTTT.

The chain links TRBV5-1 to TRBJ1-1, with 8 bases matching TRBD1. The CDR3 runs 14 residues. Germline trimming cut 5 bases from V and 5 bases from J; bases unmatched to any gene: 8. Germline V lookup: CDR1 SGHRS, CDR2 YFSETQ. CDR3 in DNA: TGCGCCAGCAGACCAGGGGGCTGGGAAACTGAAGCTTTCTTT. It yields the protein CASRPGGWETEAFF.